This paragraph reports one T cell receptor beta chain. The antigen it recognizes is unknown. Base quality data are lacking; no much larger clone is found one base away. Libraries were built with the immunoSEQ multiplex PCR assay. Sourced from immuneACCESS, this table was stored by TCRdb with only in-frame sequences that have V and J called. A share of the clones is absent; for the studies checked, an unresolved V gene accounts for under half, and the remainder has no known explanation. Present in this sample are about 44,000 clones, roughly 92% of which were seen just once. The top ten clones comprise 0.67% of the sample. The sample is drawn from a study of T cell changes during pregnancy in multiple sclerosis (dated by TCRdb to about 2019). With respect to the entire study: The study looked at changes in the T cell repertoire across pregnancy in women with multiple sclerosis.

The cysteine opens and the phenylalanine closes a CDR3 of 17 amino acids. Only CDR3 DNA is held: 51 bases, read in frame from base 1. Cut back by 5 bases and 0 bases, the V and J ends lie 18 bases apart. The germline V gene encodes CDR1 MGHDK and CDR2 SYGVNS. The starting material was CD4+ T cells from peripheral blood mononuclear cells, obtained in the first trimester of pregnancy. This chain joins TRBV25-1 to TRBJ2-3; no D gene is confidently identified. The TCR comes from a female donor with multiple sclerosis, enrolled in a pregnancy study. The CDR3 region has the sequence CASSPLLGPTSTDTQYF. The nucleotide sequence reads TGTGCCAGCAGTCCCCTTCTTGGGCCAACCAGCACAGATACGCAGTATTTT.